A single sample gave rise to the 32 T cell receptor beta chains below, sequenced in a study of cytomegalovirus exposure and HLA in healthy donors. It was with 60 Vbeta and 13 Jbeta primers that the PCR ran. Clones were read by immunoSEQ multiplex PCR, and TCRdb kept only the in-frame ones, dropping some. The sample contains some 99,000 clones, under 75% of which appear only once. Sequenced input: PBMCs. The receptors shown here come from a female donor in good health and CMV-seronegative.

The V call is TRBV18, the J call TRBJ2-1; D might be TRBD2 (5 bases). Germline V gives CDR1 KGHSH, CDR2 LQKENI. V was pared by 2 bases and J by 9 bases, with 8 bases between. The CDR3 runs 12 residues. As DNA, the CDR3 is TGTGCCAGCTCACCAAGAGAGGGTGAGCAGTTCTTC. Translating gives CASSPREGEQFF.

This chain joins TRBV5-1 and TRBJ2-1; 12 nucleotides line up with TRBD2. The CDR3 consists of 17 residues. The junction had 7 bases not matched to a gene; V was cut back by 4 bases and J by 2 bases. Germline assignment: CDR1 SGHRS and CDR2 YFSETQ. The DNA of the CDR3 is TGCGCCAGCAGCCCCCGACTAGCGGGGGACACCTACAATGAGCAGTTCTTC. It is translated as CASSPRLAGDTYNEQFF.

This clone appeared a few times. The chain's CDR3 is CSVERQGAQAFF. CDR3 nucleotides: TGCAGCGTTGAACGCCAGGGGGCGCAAGCTTTCTTT. The chain couples TRBV29-1 to TRBJ1-1, with 8 bases that match TRBD1. The CDR3 runs to 12 residues. The junction had 5 bases not matched to a gene; V was cut back by 2 bases and J by 9 bases. Per germline, CDR1 SQVTM and CDR2 ANQGSEA.

This clone was detected a few times. CDR3 amino acids: CASSPTLVAGGFYEQYF. For the CDR3, the DNA is TGTGCCAGCAGCCCCACTCTGGTAGCGGGGGGTTTCTACGAGCAGTACTTC. The V call is TRBV7-9, the J call TRBJ2-7, with 10 bases identical to TRBD2. CDR3 length equals 17 residues. Germline loops: CDR1 SEHNR, CDR2 FQNEAQ (reference sequence). Unmatched junction bases numbered 13, after V lost 5 bases and J lost 3 bases.

This chain uses TRBV7-2 with TRBJ1-1; D may be TRBD1 (6 bases). From germline, CDR1 is SGHTA and CDR2 FQGNSA. The CDR3 contains 13 residues. V lost 3 bases and J lost 1, with 6 bases in between. CDR3 amino acids: CASSLTGNTEAFF. In DNA, the CDR3 is TGTGCCAGCAGCTTGACAGGGAACACTGAAGCTTTCTTT.

This clone was found a few times. The chain joins TRBV6-5 to TRBJ1-1, with 8 bases identical to TRBD1. J was trimmed by 8 bases and V by 2 bases; bases with no gene match: 7. CDR3 length equals 14 residues. Germline CDR1 and CDR2: MNHEY and SVGAGI. The CDR3: CASSYRWQGAEAFF. Here the CDR3 DNA reads TGTGCCAGCAGTTACAGGTGGCAGGGGGCCGAAGCTTTCTTT.

The CDR3 bases are TGTGCCAGCAGCTTACTGGGGGGGGGAGGAGAGACCCAGTACTTC. It codes for CASSLLGGGGETQYF. This chain uses TRBV7-9 with TRBJ2-5; 7 bases match TRBD2. With V trimmed by 2 bases and J by 4 bases, 7 bases remained unmatched. The CDR3 contains 15 residues. CDR1 and CDR2 (germline): SEHNR, FQNEAQ (reference sequence).

The chain employs TRBV19 and TRBJ2-7, with 11 bases aligning to TRBD1. CDR1 and CDR2 (germline): LNHDA, SQIVND (reference sequence). The V segment lost 4 bases and the J segment 4 bases; nucleotides outside the gene matches: 6. There are 15 residues in the CDR3. CDR3 coding DNA: TGTGCCAGTAGTACCACGGGACAGGGGGGGTACGAGCAGTACTTC. Its protein product is CASSTTGQGGYEQYF.

This chain connects TRBV4-1 to TRBJ2-1; the match to TRBD2 covers 12 bases. The CDR3 spans 17 residues. Germline CDR1 and CDR2: MGHRA and YSYEKL. V gave up 2 bases and J gave up 12 bases; unmatched junction bases: 14. The CDR3 DNA sequence: TGCGCCAGCAGCCAACTTTCTAGCGGGGGGGGCCCGGGAAGGCAGTTCTTC. It encodes CASSQLSSGGGPGRQFF.

This clone turned up a few times. J is TRBJ2-1 and V is TRBV19; tentative D call: TRBD2 (5 bases). V gave up 4 bases and J gave up 5 bases, with 15 bases separating them. This CDR3 contains 15 residues. CDR1 is LNHDA and CDR2 is SQIVND in the germline V gene (reference sequence). The CDR3 bases are TGTGCCAGTAGTACCCTGTCGGACTTTAACAATGAGCAGTTCTTC. Its protein is CASSTLSDFNNEQFF.

V usage is TRBV9 and J usage is TRBJ1-2, with D perhaps TRBD1 (5 bases). Trimming removed 0 bases at V and 2 bases at J, with 11 bases between. In germline, CDR1 is SGDLS, CDR2 YYNGEE. CDR3 length: 15 residues. The CDR3 spells CASSVATGLNYGYTF. The CDR3 nucleotides read TGTGCCAGCAGCGTAGCTACAGGCCTAAACTATGGCTACACCTTC.

The V gene is TRBV6-5, the J gene TRBJ2-7, with 7 bases that match TRBD1. Per the germline V gene, CDR1 is MNHEY and CDR2 is SVGAGI. The V gene end was trimmed by 7 bases and the J gene end by 2 bases; junction bases not matched to a gene: 11. The CDR3 covers 15 residues. CDR3 protein: CASTNPTGTPYEQYF. The CDR3 DNA is TGTGCCAGCACCAACCCGACAGGGACCCCCTACGAGCAGTACTTC.

This clone appeared a few times. The gene calls are TRBV28 and TRBJ2-1; TRBD2 aligns across 11 bases. The CDR3 loop spans 16 amino acids. Per the germline V gene, CDR1 is MDHEN and CDR2 is SYDVKM. V was clipped by 3 bases and J by 9 bases; unmatched bases: 10. In DNA form, the CDR3 reads TGTGCCAGCAGTTTGACTAGCGGGAACCATTTAGGTGAGCAGTTCTTC. It translates to CASSLTSGNHLGEQFF.

In its sample, this clone was seen once. The gene calls are TRBV4-1 and TRBJ2-7, with D unresolved. CDR3 length: 14 residues. Germline V gives CDR1 MGHRA, CDR2 YSYEKL. Trimming cost V 0 bases and J 2 bases, with 8 bases left between them. The CDR3 loop reads CASSQDPATYEQYF. DNA for the CDR3: TGCGCCAGCAGCCAAGATCCAGCGACCTACGAGCAGTACTTC.

The V and J genes are TRBV10-3 and TRBJ2-7, with D perhaps TRBD1 (5 bases). The germline V and J ends were trimmed by 7 bases and 2 bases, with 12 bases remaining between them. In germline, CDR1 is ENHRY, CDR2 SYGVKD. This CDR3 is 13 amino acids long. CDR3 residues: CAIIATDTYEQYF. In DNA, the CDR3 is TGTGCCATCATTGCGACAGACACCTACGAGCAGTACTTC.

The chain recombines TRBV6-1 with TRBJ1-3; 8 nucleotides line up with TRBD1. The CDR3 has 15 amino acids. The ends lost 7 bases at V and 0 bases at J; junction bases unmatched: 5. CDR1 is MNHNS and CDR2 is SASEGT in the germline V gene. In DNA, the CDR3 is TGTGCCAGCAAGCGGACAGGGTTCTCTGGAAACACCATATATTTT. Translating gives CASKRTGFSGNTIYF.

The V call is TRBV9, the J call TRBJ2-3; no clear D. The CDR3 covers 15 residues. With 0 bases removed from V and 2 bases from J, the gap between germline ends came to 10 bases. Germline lookup yields CDR1 SGDLS and CDR2 YYNGEE. The CDR3 DNA reads as TGTGCCAGCAGCGTAGCGGAGCAGCCCACAGATACGCAGTATTTT. It yields the protein CASSVAEQPTDTQYF.

The gene calls are TRBV5-6 and TRBJ2-1, with 8 bases matching TRBD2. The CDR3 has 13 residues. Per the germline V gene, CDR1 is SGHDT and CDR2 is YYEEEE. The V segment lost 4 bases and the J segment 8 bases; nucleotides outside the gene matches: 5. The CDR3 reads CASSPPGGDEQFF. As DNA, the CDR3 is TGTGCCAGCAGCCCCCCGGGGGGGGATGAGCAGTTCTTC.

This clone was detected only a few times. This sequence joins TRBV19 and TRBJ1-1, with D uncertain. Germline CDR1 reads LNHDA; CDR2 reads SQIVND (reference sequence). Trimming removed 5 bases at V and 5 bases at J, with 6 bases between. The CDR3 length is 11 residues. The CDR3 region is CASSHSTEAFF. The CDR3 DNA follows: TGTGCCAGTAGTCACTCTACTGAAGCTTTCTTT.

This sequence joins TRBV10-3 and TRBJ1-5; a possible D gene is TRBD1 (5 bases). The CDR3 sequence is 15 residues long. V lost 2 bases, J lost 2 bases, and 10 bases lay in between. Germline V gene lookup returns CDR1 ENHRY and CDR2 SYGVKD. The CDR3 spells CAISEDSRGNQPQHF. CDR3 DNA sequence: TGTGCCATCAGTGAGGACAGTCGGGGCAATCAGCCCCAGCATTTT.

In DNA, the CDR3 is TGTGCCAGCAGTGGACAGGGGACGCACACTGAAGCTTTCTTT. Translating gives CASSGQGTHTEAFF. The chain is built from TRBV28 and TRBJ1-1; 9 bases agree with TRBD1. V lost 5 bases, J lost 3 bases, and 4 bases stayed unmatched. The V gene's germline CDR1 is MDHEN and CDR2 SYDVKM. The CDR3 has 14 amino acids.

Here the CDR3 reads CAWSHRVGEKLFF. The CDR3 DNA reads TGTGCCTGGAGTCACAGGGTCGGAGAAAAACTGTTTTTT. The chain carries TRBV30 and TRBJ1-4, with a weak D call TRBD1 (6 bases). CDR1 GTSNPN and CDR2 SVGIG come from the germline V gene (reference sequence). V shed 2 bases and J shed 8 bases, with 12 bases lying between them. The CDR3 length is 13 residues. The whole variable domain, filled in from reference TRBV30 and TRBJ1-4, reads SQTIHQWPATLVQPVGSPLSLECTVEGTSNPNLYWYRQAAGRGLQLLFYSVGIGQISSEVPQNLSASRPQDRQFILSSKKLLLSDSGFYLCAWSHRVGEKLFFGSGTQLSVL.

V gene TRBV4-1 combines with J gene TRBJ2-1; D call uncertain. Germline CDR1 MGHRA, CDR2 YSYEKL. Trimming removed 2 bases from V and 0 bases from J, with 11 bases in between. There are 16 residues in the CDR3. The CDR3 reads CASSQLASSSYNEQFF. CDR3 nucleotide sequence: TGCGCCAGCAGCCAACTGGCCTCAAGCTCCTACAATGAGCAGTTCTTC.

The gene calls are TRBV7-9 and TRBJ1-1; 11 bases are a match to TRBD1. The CDR3 extends over 15 amino acids. V shed 1 base, J shed 5 bases, and the junction held 3 bases outside the gene matches. Germline V gene sequence: CDR1 SEHNR, CDR2 FQNEAQ (reference sequence). The CDR3 nucleotides are TGTGCCAGCAGCTTAGGGGACAGGGGGTGGACTGAAGCTTTCTTT. Translation: CASSLGDRGWTEAFF.

The chain employs TRBV6-6 and TRBJ2-5; 8 bases are shared with TRBD2. The junction had 3 bases not matched to a gene; V was cut back by 2 bases and J by 4 bases. The germline gives CDR1 MNHNY, CDR2 SVGAGI (reference sequence). The CDR3 contains 14 residues. The CDR3 here is CASSYNAGGETQYF. CDR3 DNA: TGTGCCAGCAGTTACAATGCGGGGGGAGAGACCCAGTACTTC.

The J gene is TRBJ1-1, the V gene TRBV29-1; no clear D gene. The CDR3 spans 17 residues. Germline V gives CDR1 SQVTM, CDR2 ANQGSEA. Trimming took off 0 bases at V and 4 bases at J, with 21 bases between the two ends. In DNA, the CDR3 is TGCAGCGTTGAAGATCTCGGAGGGAGCCAGACTTCCACTGAAGCTTTCTTT. This sequence encodes CSVEDLGGSQTSTEAFF. Using reference TRBV29-1 and TRBJ1-1 for the parts outside the CDR3, the full variable domain is SAVISQKPSRDICQRGTSLTIQCQVDSQVTMMFWYRQQPGQSLTLIATANQGSEATYESGFVIDKFPISRPNLTFSTLTVSNMSPEDSSIYLCSVEDLGGSQTSTEAFFGQGTRLTVV.

This clone was detected once. This chain joins TRBV7-2 and TRBJ1-2, with D maybe TRBD1 (6 bases). V lost 1 base and J lost 2, with 14 bases in between. Germline V gene sequence: CDR1 SGHTA, CDR2 FQGNSA. The CDR3 length is 16 residues. The chain's CDR3 is CASSLVGWTANYGYTF. CDR3 DNA: TGTGCCAGCAGCTTAGTTGGGTGGACAGCCAACTATGGCTACACCTTC.

The chain has TRBV5-8 and TRBJ1-2; D may be TRBD1 (6 bases). Deletions cut 3 bases from V and 5 bases from J, with 23 bases between. CDR3 length equals 17 residues. Germline V gene data show CDR1 as SGHTS and CDR2 as YDEGEE. The CDR3 loop is CASSYRDTTIGAYGYTF. The CDR3 DNA reads as TGTGCCAGCAGCTACCGGGACACTACCATTGGGGCGTATGGCTACACCTTC. The variable domain in full, with the rest retrieved from reference TRBV5-8 and TRBJ1-2, is EAGVTQSPTHLIKTRGQQATLRCSPISGHTSVYWYQQALGLGLQFLLWYDEGEERNRGNFPPRFSGRQFPNYSSELNVNALELEDSALYLCASSYRDTTIGAYGYTFGSGTRLTVV.

This chain uses TRBV9 with TRBJ2-1; the D is unclear. The CDR3 totals 13 residues. Per germline, CDR1 SGDLS and CDR2 YYNGEE. V lost 0 bases, J lost 12 bases, and 13 bases lay in between. The CDR3 nucleotides are TGTGCCAGCAGCGTAGAGGAGTCCACACGGCAGTTCTTC. Protein product: CASSVEESTRQFF. The full variable domain, completed using reference TRBV9 and TRBJ2-1, is DSGVTQTPKHLITATGQRVTLRCSPRSGDLSVYWYQQSLDQGLQFLIQYYNGEERAKGNILERFSAQQFPDLHSELNLSSLELGDSALYFCASSVEESTRQFFGPGTRLTVL.

The table lists this clone with a few counts. This chain links TRBV9 with TRBJ2-3, with D tentatively TRBD1 (6 bases). CDR1 SGDLS and CDR2 YYNGEE come from the germline V gene. The CDR3 spans 14 residues. V gave up 4 bases and J gave up 1 base, with 10 bases separating them. DNA for the CDR3: TGTGCCAGCAGCCAATCAGGGGGCACAGATACGCAGTATTTT. Translation: CASSQSGGTDTQYF.

Points on this clone: This sample also contains other DNA sequences that code for the same CDR3. This chain connects TRBV4-3 to TRBJ2-3; 12 nucleotides align to TRBD2. This CDR3 region has 16 residues. V shed 0 bases, J shed 4 bases, and the junction held 2 bases outside the gene matches. Germline CDR1 reads LGHNA; CDR2 reads YSLEER. CDR3: CASSQDLAGGPDTQYF. CDR3 DNA sequence: TGCGCCAGCAGCCAAGATCTAGCGGGGGGGCCAGATACGCAGTATTTT.

The CDR3 protein is CASSPRTEMNTEAFF. The CDR3 DNA is TGTGCCAGCTCACCGAGGACAGAAATGAACACTGAAGCTTTCTTT. This chain joins TRBV18 and TRBJ1-1; maybe TRBD1 (6 bases). The CDR3 is 15 residues long. Deletions cut 3 bases from V and 0 bases from J, with 11 bases between. Per germline, CDR1 KGHSH and CDR2 LQKENI.